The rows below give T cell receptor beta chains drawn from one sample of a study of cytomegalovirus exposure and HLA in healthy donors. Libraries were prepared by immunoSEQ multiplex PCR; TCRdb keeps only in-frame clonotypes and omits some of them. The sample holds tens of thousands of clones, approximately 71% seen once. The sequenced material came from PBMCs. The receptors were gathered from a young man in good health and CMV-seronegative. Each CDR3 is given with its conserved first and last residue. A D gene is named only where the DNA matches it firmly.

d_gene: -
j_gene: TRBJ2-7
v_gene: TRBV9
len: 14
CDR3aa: CASSVDGEPYEQYF

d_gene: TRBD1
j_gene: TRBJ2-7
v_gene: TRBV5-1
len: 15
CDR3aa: CASSPRTGGTYEQYF

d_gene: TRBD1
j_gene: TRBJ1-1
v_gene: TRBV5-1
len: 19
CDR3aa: CASSLGPTGGGLGNTEAFF

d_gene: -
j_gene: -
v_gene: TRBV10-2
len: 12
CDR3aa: CASSVSFPEQYF

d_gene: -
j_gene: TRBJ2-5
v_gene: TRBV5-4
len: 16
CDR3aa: CASSLGRNPRIGTQYF

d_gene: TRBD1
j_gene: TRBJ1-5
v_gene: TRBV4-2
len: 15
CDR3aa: CASSQFGDSYQPQHF

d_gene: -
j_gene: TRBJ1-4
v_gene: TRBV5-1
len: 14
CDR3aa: CASSFSSTNEKLFF

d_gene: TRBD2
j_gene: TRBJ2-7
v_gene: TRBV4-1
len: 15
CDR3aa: CASSQGAGGPYEQYF

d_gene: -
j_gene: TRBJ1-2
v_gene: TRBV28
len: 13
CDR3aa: CASERTANYGYTF

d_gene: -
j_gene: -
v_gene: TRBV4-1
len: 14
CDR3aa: CASSQDFSGDEQYF

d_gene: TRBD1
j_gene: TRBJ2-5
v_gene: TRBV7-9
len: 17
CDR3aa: CASSLVKQGAGGETQYF

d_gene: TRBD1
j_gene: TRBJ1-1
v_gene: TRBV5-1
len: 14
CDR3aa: CASSLGQGGTEAFF

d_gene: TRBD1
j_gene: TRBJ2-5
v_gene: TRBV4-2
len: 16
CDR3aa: CASSQAKGTGEETQYF

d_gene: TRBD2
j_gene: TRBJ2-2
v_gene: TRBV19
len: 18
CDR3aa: CASSSPGLAGRNTGELFF

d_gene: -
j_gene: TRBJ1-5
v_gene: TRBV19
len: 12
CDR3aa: CASSSRGQPQHF

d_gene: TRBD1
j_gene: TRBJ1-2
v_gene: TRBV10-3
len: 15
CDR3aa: CAISESPDRSYGYTF

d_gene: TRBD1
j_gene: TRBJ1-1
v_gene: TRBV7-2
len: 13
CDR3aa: CASSLTRDREAFF

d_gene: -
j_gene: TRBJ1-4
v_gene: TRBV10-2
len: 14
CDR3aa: CASSRDTNNEKLFF

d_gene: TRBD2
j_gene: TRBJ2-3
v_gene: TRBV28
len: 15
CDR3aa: CASRTSGRRTDTQYF

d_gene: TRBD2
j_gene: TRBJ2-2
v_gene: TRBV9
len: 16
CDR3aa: CASSVGLAGNTGELFF

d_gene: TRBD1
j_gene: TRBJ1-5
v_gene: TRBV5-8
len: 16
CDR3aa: CASSLVPGTGNQPQHF

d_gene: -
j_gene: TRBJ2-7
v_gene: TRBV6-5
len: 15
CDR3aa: CASSYMGSTLYEQYF

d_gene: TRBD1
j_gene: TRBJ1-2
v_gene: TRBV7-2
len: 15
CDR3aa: CASSLGQGSGYGYTF

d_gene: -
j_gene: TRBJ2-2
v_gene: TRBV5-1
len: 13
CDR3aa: CASQGQNTGELFF

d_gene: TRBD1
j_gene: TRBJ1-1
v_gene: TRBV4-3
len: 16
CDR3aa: CASSQDARRGSVEAFF

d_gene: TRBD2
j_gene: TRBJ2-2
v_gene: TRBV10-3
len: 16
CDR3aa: CAISTSGGADTGELFF

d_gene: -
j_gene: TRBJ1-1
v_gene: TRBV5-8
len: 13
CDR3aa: CASSLAEGTEAFF

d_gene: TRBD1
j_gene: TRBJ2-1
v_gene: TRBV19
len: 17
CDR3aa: CASSTSRRTGEYNEQFF

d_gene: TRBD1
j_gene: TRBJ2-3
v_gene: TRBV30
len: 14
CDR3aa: CAWRQGPHGDTQYF

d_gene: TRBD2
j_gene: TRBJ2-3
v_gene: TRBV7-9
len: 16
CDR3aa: CASSPRPSGSTDTQYF

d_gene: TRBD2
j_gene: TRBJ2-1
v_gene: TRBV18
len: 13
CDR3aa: CASSPGLAIEQFF

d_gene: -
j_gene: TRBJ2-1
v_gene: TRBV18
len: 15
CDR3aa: CASSSGGSSYNEQFF

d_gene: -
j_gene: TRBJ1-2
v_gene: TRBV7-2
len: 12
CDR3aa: CASSLGSYGYTF

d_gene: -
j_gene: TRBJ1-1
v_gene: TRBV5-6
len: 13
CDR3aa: CASSARGQADAFF

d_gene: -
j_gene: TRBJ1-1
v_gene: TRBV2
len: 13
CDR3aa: CASSEEFRTEAFF

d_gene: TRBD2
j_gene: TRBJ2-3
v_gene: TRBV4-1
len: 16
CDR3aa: CASSHRTSGSTDTQYF

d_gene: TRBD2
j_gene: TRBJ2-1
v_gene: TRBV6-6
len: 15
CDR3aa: CASSDPSGGASEQFF

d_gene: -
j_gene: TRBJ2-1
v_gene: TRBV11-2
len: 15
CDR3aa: CASSPQGQIYNEQFF

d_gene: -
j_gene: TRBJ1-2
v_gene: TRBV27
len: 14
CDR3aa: CASSLRRAGYGYTF

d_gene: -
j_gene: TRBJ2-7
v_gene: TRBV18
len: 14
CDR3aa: CASSPSVDSYEQYF

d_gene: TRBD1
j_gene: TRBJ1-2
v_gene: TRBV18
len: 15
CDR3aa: CASSPDRAQGYGYTF

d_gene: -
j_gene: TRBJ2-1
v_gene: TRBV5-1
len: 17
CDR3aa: CASSQISLAFFGNEQFF

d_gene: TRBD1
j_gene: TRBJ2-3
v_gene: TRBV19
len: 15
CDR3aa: CASSFDRASTDTQYF

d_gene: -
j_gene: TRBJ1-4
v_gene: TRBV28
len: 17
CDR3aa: CASSRQGSRHLSEKLFF

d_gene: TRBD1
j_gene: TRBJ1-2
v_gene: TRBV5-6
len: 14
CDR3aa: CASSFWGQGYGYTF

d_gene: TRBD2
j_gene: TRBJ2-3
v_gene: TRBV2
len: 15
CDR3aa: CASKSLGLGTDTQYF

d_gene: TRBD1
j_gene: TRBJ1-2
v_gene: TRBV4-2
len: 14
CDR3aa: CASSHTGDPYGYTF

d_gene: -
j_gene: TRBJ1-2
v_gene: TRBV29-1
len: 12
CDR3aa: CSVAQGTYGYTF